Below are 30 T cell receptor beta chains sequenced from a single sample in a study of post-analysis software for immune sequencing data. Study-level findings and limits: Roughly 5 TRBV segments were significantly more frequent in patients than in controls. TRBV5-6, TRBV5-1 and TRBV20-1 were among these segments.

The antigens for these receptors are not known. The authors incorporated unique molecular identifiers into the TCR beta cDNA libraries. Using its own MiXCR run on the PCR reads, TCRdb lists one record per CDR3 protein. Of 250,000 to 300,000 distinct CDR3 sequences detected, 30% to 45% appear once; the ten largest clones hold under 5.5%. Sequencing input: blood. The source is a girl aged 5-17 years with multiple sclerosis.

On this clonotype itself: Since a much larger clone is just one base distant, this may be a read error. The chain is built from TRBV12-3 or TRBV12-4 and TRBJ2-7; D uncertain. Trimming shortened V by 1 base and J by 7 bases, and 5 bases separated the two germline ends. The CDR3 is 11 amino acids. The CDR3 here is CASSLVDEQYF. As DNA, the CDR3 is TGTGCCAGCAGTTTAGTCGATGAGCAGTACTTC.

CDR3 coding DNA: TGTGCCAGCAGCCCCTCAGACGGGGAGACCCAGTACTTC. It specifies CASSPSDGETQYF. The V call is TRBV7-3, the J call TRBJ2-5; D unclear. The CDR3 is made up of 13 amino acids. The germline V gene has CDR1 SGHTA and CDR2 FQGTGA. Trimming removed 5 bases from V and 5 bases from J, with 12 bases in between.

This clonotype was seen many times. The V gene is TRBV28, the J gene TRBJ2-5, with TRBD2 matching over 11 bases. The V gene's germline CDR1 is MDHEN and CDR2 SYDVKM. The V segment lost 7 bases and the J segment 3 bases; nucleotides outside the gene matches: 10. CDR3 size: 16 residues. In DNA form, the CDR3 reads TGTGCCAGCAAGAGTACTAGCGGGGGTATAGAAGAGACCCAGTACTTC. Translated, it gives CASKSTSGGIEETQYF.

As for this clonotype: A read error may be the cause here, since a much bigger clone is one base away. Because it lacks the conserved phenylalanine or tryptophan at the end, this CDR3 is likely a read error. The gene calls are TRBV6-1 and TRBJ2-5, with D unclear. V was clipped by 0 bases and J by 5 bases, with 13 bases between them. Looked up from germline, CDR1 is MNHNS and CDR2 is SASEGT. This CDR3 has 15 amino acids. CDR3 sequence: CASSEAPIGPETQYC. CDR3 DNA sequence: TGTGCCAGCAGTGAAGCTCCAATAGGACCGGAGACCCAGTACTGC.

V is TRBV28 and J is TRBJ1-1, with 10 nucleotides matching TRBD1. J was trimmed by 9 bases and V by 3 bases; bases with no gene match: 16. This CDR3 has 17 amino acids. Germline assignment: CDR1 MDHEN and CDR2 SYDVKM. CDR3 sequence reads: CASSFSWADRGEIKAFF. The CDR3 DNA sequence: TGTGCCAGCAGTTTTAGCTGGGCGGACAGGGGGGAAATCAAAGCTTTCTTT. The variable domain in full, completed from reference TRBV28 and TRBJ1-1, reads DVKVTQSSRYLVKRTGEKVFLECVQDMDHENMFWYRQDPGLGLRLIYFSYDVKMKEKGDIPEGYSVSREKKERFSLILESASTNQTSMYLCASSFSWADRGEIKAFFGQGTRLTVV.

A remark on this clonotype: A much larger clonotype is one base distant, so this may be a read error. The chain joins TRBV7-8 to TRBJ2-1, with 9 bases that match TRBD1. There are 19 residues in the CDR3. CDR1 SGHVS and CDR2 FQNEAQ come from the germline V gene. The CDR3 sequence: CASSSSSEGQQGAHNERFF. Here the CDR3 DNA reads TGTGCCAGCAGCTCCTCGAGTGAAGGACAACAGGGGGCCCACAATGAGCGGTTCTTC.

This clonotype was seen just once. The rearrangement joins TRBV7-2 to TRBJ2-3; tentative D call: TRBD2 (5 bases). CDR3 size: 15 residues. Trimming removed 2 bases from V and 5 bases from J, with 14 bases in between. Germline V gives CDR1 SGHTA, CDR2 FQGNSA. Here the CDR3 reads CASSLNPAGGDTQYF. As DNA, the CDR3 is TGTGCCAGCAGCTTAAACCCGGCCGGAGGAGATACGCAGTATTTT.

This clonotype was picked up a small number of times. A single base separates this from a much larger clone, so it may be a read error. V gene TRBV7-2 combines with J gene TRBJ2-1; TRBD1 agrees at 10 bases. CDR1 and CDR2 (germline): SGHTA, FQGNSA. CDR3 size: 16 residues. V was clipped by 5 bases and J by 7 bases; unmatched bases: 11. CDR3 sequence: CASSREGTGDGNEQFF. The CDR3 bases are TGTGCCAGCAGCCGCGAGGGGACAGGGGACGGGAATGAGCAGTTCTTC.

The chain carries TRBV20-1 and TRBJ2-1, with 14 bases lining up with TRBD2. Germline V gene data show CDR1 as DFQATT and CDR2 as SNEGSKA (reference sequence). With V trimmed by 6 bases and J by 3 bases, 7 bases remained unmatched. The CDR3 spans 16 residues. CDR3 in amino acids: CSASSGTSGGYNEQFF. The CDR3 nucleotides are TGCAGTGCCAGTTCCGGGACTAGCGGGGGCTACAATGAGCAGTTCTTC.

CDR3: CASSPWTAQETQYF. As DNA, the CDR3 is TGTGCCAGCAGCCCGTGGACAGCCCAAGAGACCCAGTACTTC. V is TRBV7-2 and J is TRBJ2-5, with D perhaps matching TRBD1 (6 bases). With 5 bases removed from V and 1 base from J, the gap between germline ends came to 11 bases. Germline V gene lookup returns CDR1 SGHTA and CDR2 FQGNSA. This CDR3 is 14 amino acids long.

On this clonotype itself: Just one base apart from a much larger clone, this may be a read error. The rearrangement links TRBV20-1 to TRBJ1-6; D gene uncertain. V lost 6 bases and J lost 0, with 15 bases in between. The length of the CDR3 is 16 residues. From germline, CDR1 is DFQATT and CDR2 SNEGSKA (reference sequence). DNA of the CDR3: TGCAGTGCACGGACCAGTGGGAACTCCTATAATTCACCCCTCCACTTT. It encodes CSARTSGNSYNSPLHF.

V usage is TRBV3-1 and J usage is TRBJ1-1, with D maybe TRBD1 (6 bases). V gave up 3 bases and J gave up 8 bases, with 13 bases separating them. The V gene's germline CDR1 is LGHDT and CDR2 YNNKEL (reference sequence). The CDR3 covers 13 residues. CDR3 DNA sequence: TGTGCCAGCAGCCAGGGTGACAGGTCCGAAGCTTTCTTT. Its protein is CASSQGDRSEAFF.

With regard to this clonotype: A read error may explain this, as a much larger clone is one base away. DNA for the CDR3: TGTCCCAGCAGCCAATTCGGGGGCCTAGCGGGAAATGAGCAGTTCTTC. As protein: CPSSQFGGLAGNEQFF. The chain couples TRBV7-2 to TRBJ2-1; TRBD2 matches at 9 bases. The CDR3 covers 16 residues. Germline loops: CDR1 SGHTA, CDR2 FQGNSA. Based on the CDR3 plus reference TRBV7-2 and TRBJ2-1, the full variable domain is GAGVSQSPSNKVTEKGKDVELRCDPISGHTALYWYRQSLGQGLEFLIYFQGNSAPDKSGLPSDRFSAERTGGSVSTLTIQRTQQEDSAVYLCPSSQFGGLAGNEQFFGPGTRLTVL.

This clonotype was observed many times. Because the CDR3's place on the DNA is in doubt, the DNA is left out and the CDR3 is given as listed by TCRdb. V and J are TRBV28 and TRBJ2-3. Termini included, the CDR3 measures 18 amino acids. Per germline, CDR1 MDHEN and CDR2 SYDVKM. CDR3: CASILESVGQTSTDTQYF.

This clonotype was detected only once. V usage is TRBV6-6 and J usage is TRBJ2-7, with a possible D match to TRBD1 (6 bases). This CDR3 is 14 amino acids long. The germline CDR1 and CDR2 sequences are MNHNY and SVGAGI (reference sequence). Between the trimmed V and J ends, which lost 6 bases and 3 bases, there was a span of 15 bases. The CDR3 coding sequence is TGTGCCAGCAGAACTTCGGACAGAGGCTACGAGCAGTACTTC. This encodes CASRTSDRGYEQYF.

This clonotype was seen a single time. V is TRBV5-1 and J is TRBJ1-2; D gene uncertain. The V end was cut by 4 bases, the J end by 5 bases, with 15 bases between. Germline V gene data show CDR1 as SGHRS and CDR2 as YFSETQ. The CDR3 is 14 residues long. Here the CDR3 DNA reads TGCGCCAGCAGCCCGGAGGACCCCTCTTATGGCTACACCTTC. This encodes CASSPEDPSYGYTF.

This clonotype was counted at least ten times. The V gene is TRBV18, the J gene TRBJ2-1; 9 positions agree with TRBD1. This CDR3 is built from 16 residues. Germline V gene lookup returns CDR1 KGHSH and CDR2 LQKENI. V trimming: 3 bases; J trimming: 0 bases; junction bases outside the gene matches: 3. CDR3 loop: CASSPGTGSSYNEQFF. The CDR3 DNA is TGTGCCAGCTCACCCGGGACAGGGAGCTCCTACAATGAGCAGTTCTTC. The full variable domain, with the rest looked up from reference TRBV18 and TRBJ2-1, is NAGVMQNPRHLVRRRGQEARLRCSPMKGHSHVYWYRQLPEEGLKFMVYLQKENIIDESGMPKERFSAEFPKEGPSILRIQQVVRGDSAAYFCASSPGTGSSYNEQFFGPGTRLTVL.

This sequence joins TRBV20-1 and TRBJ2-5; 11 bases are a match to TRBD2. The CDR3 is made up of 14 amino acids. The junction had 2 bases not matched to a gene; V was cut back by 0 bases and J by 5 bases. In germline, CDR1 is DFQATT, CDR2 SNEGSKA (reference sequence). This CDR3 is CSARDPSGRETQYF. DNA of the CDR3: TGCAGTGCTAGAGACCCTAGCGGGAGGGAGACCCAGTACTTC.

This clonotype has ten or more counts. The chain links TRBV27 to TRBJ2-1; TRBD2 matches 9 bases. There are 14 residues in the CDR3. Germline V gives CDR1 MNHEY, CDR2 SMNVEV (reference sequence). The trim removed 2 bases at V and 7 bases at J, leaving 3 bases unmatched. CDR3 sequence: CASSLAGGLNEQFF. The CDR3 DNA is TGTGCCAGCAGTTTAGCGGGGGGGCTGAATGAGCAGTTCTTC.

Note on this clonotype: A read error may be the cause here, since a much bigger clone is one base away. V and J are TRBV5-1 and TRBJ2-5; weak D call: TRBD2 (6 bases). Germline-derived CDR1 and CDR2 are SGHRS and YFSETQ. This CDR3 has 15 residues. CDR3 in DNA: TGCGCCAGCAGCTTGGAAGGAGGGCCTCAAGAGGCCCAGTACTTC. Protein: CASSLEGGPQEAQYF.

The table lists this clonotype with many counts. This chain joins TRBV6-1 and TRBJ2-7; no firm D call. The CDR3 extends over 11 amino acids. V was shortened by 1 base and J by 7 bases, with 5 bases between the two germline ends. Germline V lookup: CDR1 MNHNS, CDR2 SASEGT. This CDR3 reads CASSEDGEQYF. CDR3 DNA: TGTGCCAGCAGTGAAGACGGTGAGCAGTACTTC.

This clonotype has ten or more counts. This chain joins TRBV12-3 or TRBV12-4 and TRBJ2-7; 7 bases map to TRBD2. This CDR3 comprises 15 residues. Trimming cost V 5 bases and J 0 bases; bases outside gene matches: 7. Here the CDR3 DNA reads TGTGCCAGCAGTCGCCGAGCGGGAAGCTCCTACGAGCAGTACTTC. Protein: CASSRRAGSSYEQYF.

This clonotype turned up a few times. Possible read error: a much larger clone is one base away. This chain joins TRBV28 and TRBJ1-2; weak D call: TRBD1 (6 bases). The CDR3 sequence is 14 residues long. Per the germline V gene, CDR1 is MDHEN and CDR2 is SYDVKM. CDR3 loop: CASRLLGTSYGYTF. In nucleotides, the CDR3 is TGTGCCAGCAGGTTATTGGGGACAAGCTATGGCTACACCTTC.

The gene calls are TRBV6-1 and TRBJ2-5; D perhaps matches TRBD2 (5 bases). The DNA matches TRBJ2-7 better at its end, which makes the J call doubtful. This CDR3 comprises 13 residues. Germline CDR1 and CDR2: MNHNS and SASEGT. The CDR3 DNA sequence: TGTGCCAGCAGTGTGAGGGAAGACTACGAGCAGTACTTC. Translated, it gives CASSVREDYEQYF.

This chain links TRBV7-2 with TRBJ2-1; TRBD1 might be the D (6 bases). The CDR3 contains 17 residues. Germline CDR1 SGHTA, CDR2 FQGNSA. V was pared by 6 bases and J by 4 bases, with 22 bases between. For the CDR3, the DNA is TGTGCCAGCAGTCTCCGAGCCGGGACAACCTCTTACAATGAGCAGTTCTTC. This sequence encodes CASSLRAGTTSYNEQFF.

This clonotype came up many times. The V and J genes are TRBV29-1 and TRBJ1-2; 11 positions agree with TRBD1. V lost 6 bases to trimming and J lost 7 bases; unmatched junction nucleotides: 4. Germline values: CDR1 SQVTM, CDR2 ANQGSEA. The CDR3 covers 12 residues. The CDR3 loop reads CSVLGQGGGYTF. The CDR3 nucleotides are TGCAGCGTGTTGGGACAGGGGGGTGGCTACACCTTC.

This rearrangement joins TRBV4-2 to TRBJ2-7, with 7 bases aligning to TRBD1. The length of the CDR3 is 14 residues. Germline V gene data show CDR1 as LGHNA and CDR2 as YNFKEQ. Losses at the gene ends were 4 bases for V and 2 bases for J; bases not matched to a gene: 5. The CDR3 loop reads CASSRDRLTYEQYF. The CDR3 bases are TGTGCCAGCAGCCGGGACAGACTAACCTACGAGCAGTACTTC.

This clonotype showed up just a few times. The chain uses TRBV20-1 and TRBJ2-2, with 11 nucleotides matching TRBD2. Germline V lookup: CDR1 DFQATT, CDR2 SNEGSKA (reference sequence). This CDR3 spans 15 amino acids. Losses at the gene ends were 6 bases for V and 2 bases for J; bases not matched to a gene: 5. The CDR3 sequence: CSAPLAGVNTGELFF. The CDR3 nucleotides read TGCAGTGCCCCACTAGCGGGAGTTAACACCGGGGAGCTGTTTTTT.

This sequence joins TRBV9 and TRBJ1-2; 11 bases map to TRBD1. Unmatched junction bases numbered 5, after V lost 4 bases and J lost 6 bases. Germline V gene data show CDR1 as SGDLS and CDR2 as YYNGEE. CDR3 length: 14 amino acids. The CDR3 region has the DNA TGTGCCAGCAGCCCGCGGACAGGGGGCAATGGCTACACCTTC. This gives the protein CASSPRTGGNGYTF.

In DNA, the CDR3 is TGTGCCAGCAGCAGAGGACTGACAGATACGCAGTATTTT. It translates to CASSRGLTDTQYF. This chain connects TRBV5-6 to TRBJ2-3; D is possibly TRBD2 (5 bases). CDR3 length: 13 residues. Germline V lookup: CDR1 SGHDT, CDR2 YYEEEE. V dropped 4 bases and J dropped 3 bases, with 9 bases sitting between them.